A selection of T cell receptor beta chains follows, all from one sample in a study of cytomegalovirus exposure and HLA in healthy donors. Only in-frame clones appear in the TCRdb table, and some are missing; sequencing was by immunoSEQ multiplex PCR. This table has 150,000 to 200,000 clones, roughly 84% appearing once. Input material: PBMCs. Receptors were obtained from a boy aged 2 to 10 in good health and CMV-seronegative. CDR3s include the opening cysteine and the closing phenylalanine or tryptophan. Fields, in order: clone size, V gene, D gene, J gene, CDR3 protein, CDR3 DNA. The D gene is left open where the match is weak. A clone size is listed for some rows: how often the clone was seen (once, few, many), or a class if it is expanded.

clone_size: NA; v_call: TRBV30; d_call: NA; j_call: TRBJ2-3; cdr3_aa: CAWSVTGSGTDTQYF; cdr3_nt: TGTGCCTGGAGTGTAACCGGGAGTGGGACAGATACGCAGTATTTT
clone_size: NA; v_call: TRBV11-2; d_call: NA; j_call: TRBJ2-1; cdr3_aa: CASVWAPSYNEQFF; cdr3_nt: TGTGCCAGCGTTTGGGCTCCATCCTACAATGAGCAGTTCTTC
clone_size: once; v_call: TRBV5-1; d_call: TRBD2; j_call: TRBJ2-1; cdr3_aa: CASSQGLADYNEQFF; cdr3_nt: TGCGCCAGCAGCCAGGGACTAGCGGATTACAATGAGCAGTTCTTC
clone_size: NA; v_call: TRBV4-1; d_call: NA; j_call: TRBJ2-3; cdr3_aa: CASSQGRTTDTQYF; cdr3_nt: TGCGCCAGCAGCCAGGGGAGAACCACAGATACGCAGTATTTT
clone_size: NA; v_call: TRBV5-1; d_call: NA; j_call: TRBJ2-2; cdr3_aa: CASSLLVTGHTGELFF; cdr3_nt: TGCGCCAGCAGCTTGTTGGTTACAGGGCACACCGGGGAGCTGTTTTTT
clone_size: NA; v_call: TRBV7-9; d_call: TRBD2; j_call: TRBJ2-1; cdr3_aa: CASSSLTSGFYNEQFF; cdr3_nt: TGTGCCAGCAGCTCCTTAACTAGCGGGTTTTACAATGAGCAGTTCTTC
clone_size: NA; v_call: TRBV5-4; d_call: TRBD2; j_call: TRBJ2-1; cdr3_aa: CASSPRLAGRYNEQFF; cdr3_nt: TGTGCCAGCAGCCCCCGACTAGCGGGAAGGTACAATGAGCAGTTCTTC
clone_size: NA; v_call: TRBV10-3; d_call: NA; j_call: TRBJ1-5; cdr3_aa: CAISEEVEGNQPQHF; cdr3_nt: TGTGCCATCAGTGAGGAGGTCGAGGGCAATCAGCCCCAGCATTTT
clone_size: NA; v_call: TRBV10-1; d_call: TRBD1; j_call: TRBJ2-7; cdr3_aa: CASSDPAGTGDYEQYF; cdr3_nt: TGCGCCAGCAGTGATCCCGCCGGGACAGGGGACTACGAGCAGTACTTC
clone_size: NA; v_call: TRBV5-1; d_call: NA; j_call: TRBJ2-7; cdr3_aa: CASSDGLRGSYEQYF; cdr3_nt: TGCGCCAGCAGCGACGGACTCCGCGGGTCCTACGAGCAGTACTTC
clone_size: NA; v_call: TRBV5-1; d_call: TRBD2; j_call: TRBJ2-1; cdr3_aa: CASSLQRETYNEQFF; cdr3_nt: TGCGCCAGCAGCCTACAGCGGGAGACCTACAATGAGCAGTTCTTC
clone_size: NA; v_call: TRBV28; d_call: TRBD1; j_call: TRBJ1-5; cdr3_aa: CASSLQQGAGQPQHF; cdr3_nt: TGTGCCAGCAGTTTACAACAGGGGGCAGGTCAGCCCCAGCATTTT
clone_size: NA; v_call: TRBV5-1; d_call: TRBD2; j_call: TRBJ2-7; cdr3_aa: CASSLELGTRSYEQYF; cdr3_nt: TGCGCCAGCAGCTTGGAACTCGGGACTAGGTCCTACGAGCAGTACTTC
clone_size: many; v_call: TRBV7-2; d_call: TRBD1; j_call: TRBJ1-1; cdr3_aa: CASSHGTGNTEAFF; cdr3_nt: TGTGCCAGCAGCCATGGGACAGGGAACACTGAAGCTTTCTTT
clone_size: once; v_call: TRBV19; d_call: NA; j_call: TRBJ2-3; cdr3_aa: CASRLAVEVTDTQYF; cdr3_nt: TGTGCCAGTAGGTTAGCGGTTGAGGTCACAGATACGCAGTATTTT
clone_size: once; v_call: TRBV13; d_call: NA; j_call: TRBJ1-4; cdr3_aa: CASSQGIATNEKLFF; cdr3_nt: TGTGCCAGCAGCCAGGGGATAGCAACTAATGAAAAACTGTTTTTT
clone_size: NA; v_call: TRBV10-3; d_call: NA; j_call: TRBJ2-5; cdr3_aa: CAISESGETQYF; cdr3_nt: TGTGCCATCAGTGAGTCTGGCGAGACCCAGTACTTC
clone_size: NA; v_call: TRBV7-7; d_call: TRBD2; j_call: TRBJ2-7; cdr3_aa: CASSPGGAGGAGEQYF; cdr3_nt: TGTGCCAGCAGCCCTGGGGGTGCGGGGGGCGCAGGGGAGCAGTACTTC
clone_size: NA; v_call: TRBV5-1; d_call: TRBD1; j_call: TRBJ2-1; cdr3_aa: CASSLVGQGSYNEQFF; cdr3_nt: TGCGCCAGCAGCTTGGTGGGACAGGGATCTTACAATGAGCAGTTCTTC
clone_size: NA; v_call: TRBV6-1; d_call: NA; j_call: TRBJ2-4; cdr3_aa: CASKGGGAAKNIQYF; cdr3_nt: TGTGCCAGCAAAGGTGGGGGCGCGGCCAAAAACATTCAGTACTTC
clone_size: NA; v_call: TRBV11-2; d_call: TRBD1; j_call: TRBJ1-4; cdr3_aa: CASRDRVGDEKLFF; cdr3_nt: TGTGCCAGCAGGGACAGGGTGGGAGATGAAAAACTGTTTTTT
clone_size: NA; v_call: TRBV29-1; d_call: NA; j_call: TRBJ2-7; cdr3_aa: CSVETPTAYEQYF; cdr3_nt: TGCAGCGTTGAGACCCCGACAGCATACGAGCAGTACTTC
clone_size: few; v_call: TRBV25-1; d_call: NA; j_call: TRBJ2-7; cdr3_aa: CASSERSRSEQYF; cdr3_nt: TGTGCCAGCAGTGAAAGAAGTAGGAGCGAGCAGTACTTC
clone_size: NA; v_call: TRBV6-5; d_call: TRBD1; j_call: TRBJ1-1; cdr3_aa: CASSYSETGVTEAFF; cdr3_nt: TGTGCCAGCAGTTACTCGGAGACAGGGGTGACTGAAGCTTTCTTT
clone_size: once; v_call: TRBV7-3; d_call: NA; j_call: TRBJ2-1; cdr3_aa: CASSLTNNEQFF; cdr3_nt: TGTGCCAGCAGCTTGACAAACAATGAGCAGTTCTTC
clone_size: NA; v_call: TRBV10-1; d_call: NA; j_call: TRBJ2-2; cdr3_aa: CASSREGGENTGELFF; cdr3_nt: TGCGCCAGCAGTCGAGAGGGTGGAGAAAACACCGGGGAGCTGTTTTTT
clone_size: NA; v_call: TRBV13; d_call: NA; j_call: TRBJ2-7; cdr3_aa: CASSLGTAAYEQYF; cdr3_nt: TGTGCCAGCAGCTTAGGGACTGCGGCCTACGAGCAGTACTTC
clone_size: few; v_call: TRBV2; d_call: TRBD2; j_call: TRBJ2-3; cdr3_aa: CASSAGTSGTDTQYF; cdr3_nt: TGTGCCAGCAGCGCCGGGACTAGCGGCACAGATACGCAGTATTTT
clone_size: NA; v_call: TRBV28; d_call: TRBD1; j_call: TRBJ1-5; cdr3_aa: CASRSDRVGQPQHF; cdr3_nt: TGTGCCAGCAGGTCCGACAGGGTGGGGCAGCCCCAGCATTTT
clone_size: NA; v_call: TRBV5-4; d_call: NA; j_call: TRBJ2-5; cdr3_aa: CASSLNALAFRETQYF; cdr3_nt: TGTGCCAGCAGCCTTAATGCACTAGCATTTCGGGAGACCCAGTACTTC
clone_size: once; v_call: TRBV5-1; d_call: NA; j_call: TRBJ2-2; cdr3_aa: CASSPPRGGTGSLQINTGELFF; cdr3_nt: TGCGCCAGCAGCCCCCCGAGAGGAGGGACCGGTAGTCTCCAAATAAACACCGGGGAGCTGTTTTTT
clone_size: NA; v_call: TRBV6-5; d_call: NA; j_call: TRBJ1-1; cdr3_aa: CASSYSIGTEAFF; cdr3_nt: TGTGCCAGCAGTTACTCGATCGGGACTGAAGCTTTCTTT
clone_size: NA; v_call: TRBV6-1; d_call: NA; j_call: TRBJ1-3; cdr3_aa: CASSERRISGNTIYF; cdr3_nt: TGTGCCAGCAGTGAGAGGAGGATCTCTGGAAACACCATATATTTT
clone_size: NA; v_call: TRBV14; d_call: NA; j_call: TRBJ2-3; cdr3_aa: CASSLPNSDTQYF; cdr3_nt: TGTGCCAGCAGCCTTCCAAACTCAGATACGCAGTATTTT
clone_size: NA; v_call: TRBV5-1; d_call: TRBD2; j_call: TRBJ2-7; cdr3_aa: CASSLRSGSGLEQYF; cdr3_nt: TGCGCCAGCAGCCTACGTAGCGGGTCTGGTCTCGAGCAGTACTTC
clone_size: few; v_call: TRBV27; d_call: NA; j_call: TRBJ1-1; cdr3_aa: CASSFVSAISGLDTEAFF; cdr3_nt: TGTGCCAGCAGTTTTGTGTCAGCTATAAGCGGGTTGGACACTGAAGCTTTCTTT
clone_size: NA; v_call: TRBV18; d_call: NA; j_call: TRBJ2-3; cdr3_aa: CASSPGQSTDTQYF; cdr3_nt: TGTGCCAGCTCACCCGGACAGAGCACAGATACGCAGTATTTT
clone_size: NA; v_call: TRBV12-5; d_call: TRBD1; j_call: TRBJ2-7; cdr3_aa: CASGSNKDRVISYEQYF; cdr3_nt: TGTGCTAGTGGTTCCAATAAAGACAGGGTGATCTCCTACGAGCAGTACTTC
clone_size: NA; v_call: TRBV5-4; d_call: TRBD2; j_call: TRBJ2-4; cdr3_aa: CASSPGGDWQNIQYF; cdr3_nt: TGTGCCAGCAGCCCGGGGGGAGACTGGCAAAACATTCAGTACTTC
clone_size: NA; v_call: TRBV5-1; d_call: TRBD2; j_call: TRBJ2-2; cdr3_aa: CASSSPSGRGTGELFF; cdr3_nt: TGCGCCAGCAGCTCACCTAGCGGGAGAGGTACCGGGGAGCTGTTTTTT
clone_size: NA; v_call: TRBV5-1; d_call: TRBD1; j_call: TRBJ2-7; cdr3_aa: CASSPDRGPYEQYF; cdr3_nt: TGCGCCAGCAGCCCGGACAGGGGGCCCTACGAGCAGTACTTC
clone_size: NA; v_call: TRBV7-6; d_call: NA; j_call: TRBJ1-1; cdr3_aa: CASSLGSGGEAFF; cdr3_nt: TGTGCCAGCAGCTTAGGCTCGGGGGGAGAAGCTTTCTTT
clone_size: NA; v_call: TRBV5-1; d_call: NA; j_call: TRBJ2-2; cdr3_aa: CASTQNTGELFF; cdr3_nt: TGCGCCAGCACCCAGAACACCGGGGAGCTGTTTTTT
clone_size: once; v_call: TRBV5-1; d_call: TRBD2; j_call: TRBJ2-7; cdr3_aa: CASSAPGLAPDPYEQYF; cdr3_nt: TGCGCCAGCAGCGCGCCGGGACTAGCGCCAGACCCCTACGAGCAGTACTTC
clone_size: few; v_call: TRBV5-6; d_call: TRBD1; j_call: TRBJ1-4; cdr3_aa: CASSSTGSGGEKLFF; cdr3_nt: TGTGCCAGCAGCTCGACAGGGTCAGGAGGTGAAAAACTGTTTTTT
clone_size: NA; v_call: TRBV4-1; d_call: TRBD1; j_call: TRBJ2-7; cdr3_aa: CASSPSPRTGKDDEQYF; cdr3_nt: TGCGCCAGCAGCCCCTCTCCTAGGACAGGGAAGGATGACGAGCAGTACTTC
clone_size: NA; v_call: TRBV6-6; d_call: TRBD1; j_call: TRBJ2-7; cdr3_aa: CASSRTGVTYEQYF; cdr3_nt: TGTGCCAGCAGCCGGACAGGGGTGACCTACGAGCAGTACTTC